These 7 T cell receptor beta chains were all obtained from the same sample, sequenced in a study of T-cell memory formation after mild COVID-19. Each CDR3 protein is one row after TCRdb ran MiXCR on the 5' RACE reads. The profile shows 95,000 to 120,000 distinct CDR3 sequences, about 20% of them singletons. Sequencing was performed on PBMCs or a T cell subset sorted from them (not recorded which). The origin of the receptors is a young man who had mild COVID-19 (a few samples of this study predate the infection). Cell type and time point are not known.

The rearrangement uses TRBV6-5 and TRBJ1-3; D may be TRBD1 (5 bases). The CDR3 runs 15 residues. Per germline, CDR1 MNHEY and CDR2 SVGAGI. Deletions cut 5 bases from V and 0 bases from J, with 11 bases between. CDR3 sequence: CASSRGTVSGNTIYF. The CDR3 bases are TGTGCCAGCAGTCGCGGGACGGTCTCTGGAAACACCATATATTTT.

The CDR3 region has the DNA TGTGCCAGCAGCGAGAGAAGAGACAGACCAATGAACACTGAAGCTTTCTTT. Its protein product is CASSERRDRPMNTEAFF. J is TRBJ1-1 and V is TRBV21-1; the D call in the table, TRBD1, was not verified against the DNA. TRBV21-1 is a known pseudogene. There are 17 residues in the CDR3.

This clonotype has just one count. The chain uses TRBV12-3 or TRBV12-4 and TRBJ1-5, with a tentative D call TRBD1 (5 bases). This CDR3 comprises 15 residues. V dropped 3 bases and J dropped 1 base, with 10 bases sitting between them. CDR3 sequence (DNA): TGTGCCAGCAGTTTTCAGGGATTGAGCAATCAGCCCCAGCATTTT. Protein: CASSFQGLSNQPQHF.

In this sample, this clonotype turned up once. The chain has TRBV27 and TRBJ2-1, with unresolved D. Germline CDR1 reads MNHEY; CDR2 reads SMNVEV (reference sequence). V was trimmed by 6 bases and J by 6 bases, leaving 21 bases between them. This CDR3 contains 16 residues. In DNA form, the CDR3 reads TGTGCCAGCAGCCCTACCGAACGTGGGTCTTTCAATGAGCAGTTCTTC. It specifies CASSPTERGSFNEQFF.

In its sample, this clonotype was seen a few times. The chain carries TRBV7-9 and TRBJ2-2; no clear D. The ends were cut back, 3 bases at V and 3 bases at J, with 11 bases in the middle. This CDR3 contains 15 residues. Germline CDR1 and CDR2: SEHNR and FQNEAQ (reference sequence). CDR3 protein: CASSFTESYTGELFF. CDR3 nucleotide sequence: TGTGCCAGCAGCTTCACAGAGTCGTACACCGGGGAGCTGTTTTTT.

The rearrangement uses TRBV27 and TRBJ2-3; D may be TRBD1 or TRBD2 (6 bases each). CDR3 size: 16 residues. The germline V and J ends were trimmed by 2 bases and 4 bases, with 16 bases remaining between them. Germline CDR1 reads MNHEY; CDR2 reads SMNVEV (reference sequence). The CDR3 reads CASSLGLGGGADTQYF. DNA of the CDR3: TGTGCCAGCAGTTTAGGGTTGGGGGGCGGAGCAGATACGCAGTATTTT.

The chain links TRBV5-4 to TRBJ2-2, with TRBD1 identical over 11 bases. CDR1 is SGHNT, CDR2 YYREEE, per germline (reference sequence). After removal of 4 bases from V and 7 bases from J, the junction contained 6 bases not matched to a gene. This CDR3 comprises 15 residues. The CDR3 bases are TGTGCCAGCAGCACCGGACAGGGGGCTTTCGGGGAGCTGTTTTTT. It translates to CASSTGQGAFGELFF. The full variable domain, completed using reference TRBV5-4 and TRBJ2-2, is ETGVTQSPTHLIKTRGQQVTLRCSSQSGHNTVSWYQQALGQGPQFIFQYYREEENGRGNFPPRFSGLQFPNYSSELNVNALELDDSALYLCASSTGQGAFGELFFGEGSRLTVL.